The T cell receptor (beta chain) under discussion was sequenced for a study of Tregs in tolerant kidney transplant recipients. The CDR3 runs to 14 residues. Per the germline V gene, CDR1 is SGHAT and CDR2 is FQDESV (reference sequence). J was trimmed by 9 bases and V by 2 bases; bases with no gene match: 3. Findings and limits, study-wide: No direct test of biological reproducibility was done here.

The method was immunoSEQ multiplex PCR; TCRdb's version includes in-frame clones alone and lacks a portion of them. This table has fewer than 80,000 clones, roughly 98% appearing once. To note about this clone: As yet, its antigen is unknown.

Sequences were derived from CD4+ T cells from blood, sampled before the transplant. The clonotype was recovered from a human donor who received a combined kidney and bone marrow transplant. The rearrangement joins TRBV11-1 to TRBJ1-6, with 8 bases lining up with TRBD1. The CDR3 here is CASSLQGASSPLHF. The CDR3 coding sequence is TGTGCCAGCAGCTTACAGGGGGCGAGTTCACCCCTCCACTTT.